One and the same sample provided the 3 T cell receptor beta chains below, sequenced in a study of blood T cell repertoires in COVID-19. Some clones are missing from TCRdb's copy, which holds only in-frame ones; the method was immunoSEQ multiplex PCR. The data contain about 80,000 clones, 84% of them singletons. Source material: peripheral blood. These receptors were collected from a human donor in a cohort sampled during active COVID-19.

The CDR3 reads CASNVRGSSYNEQFF. Here the CDR3 DNA reads TGTGCCAGCAATGTCAGGGGGAGCTCCTACAATGAGCAGTTCTTC. V usage is TRBV27 and J usage is TRBJ2-1; TRBD1 agrees at 7 bases. The CDR3 length is 15 residues. V shed 7 bases and J 0 bases; nucleotides not matched to a gene: 6. Germline V gives CDR1 MNHEY, CDR2 SMNVEV (reference sequence).

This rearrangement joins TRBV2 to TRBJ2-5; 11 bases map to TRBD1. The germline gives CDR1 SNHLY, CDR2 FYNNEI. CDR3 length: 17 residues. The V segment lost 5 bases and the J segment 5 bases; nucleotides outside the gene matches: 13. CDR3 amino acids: CASSIIPGQGAGETQYF. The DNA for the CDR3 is TGTGCCAGCAGTATCATACCCGGACAGGGGGCGGGGGAGACCCAGTACTTC.

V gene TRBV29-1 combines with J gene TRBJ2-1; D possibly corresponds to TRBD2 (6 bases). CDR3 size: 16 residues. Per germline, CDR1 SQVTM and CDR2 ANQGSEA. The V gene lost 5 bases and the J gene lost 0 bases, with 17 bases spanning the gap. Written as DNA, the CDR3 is TGCAGCGTTACACCTAATCGGGGGACCTCCTACAATGAGCAGTTCTTC. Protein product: CSVTPNRGTSYNEQFF.